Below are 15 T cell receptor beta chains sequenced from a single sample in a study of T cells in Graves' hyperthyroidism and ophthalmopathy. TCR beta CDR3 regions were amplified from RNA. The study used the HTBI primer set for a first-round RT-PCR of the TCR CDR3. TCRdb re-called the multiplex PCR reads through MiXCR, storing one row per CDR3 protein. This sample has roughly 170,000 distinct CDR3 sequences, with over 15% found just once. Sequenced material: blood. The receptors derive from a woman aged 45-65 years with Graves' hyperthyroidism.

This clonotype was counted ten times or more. DNA for the CDR3: TGTGCCAGCAGTCTCGTAACAGGGTCGGATACGCAGTATTTT. This sequence encodes CASSLVTGSDTQYF. This rearrangement joins TRBV27 to TRBJ2-3; D is possibly TRBD1 (6 bases). Germline CDR1 MNHEY, CDR2 SMNVEV (reference sequence). Trimming cost V 5 bases and J 6 bases, with 15 bases left between them. The CDR3 is 14 amino acids.

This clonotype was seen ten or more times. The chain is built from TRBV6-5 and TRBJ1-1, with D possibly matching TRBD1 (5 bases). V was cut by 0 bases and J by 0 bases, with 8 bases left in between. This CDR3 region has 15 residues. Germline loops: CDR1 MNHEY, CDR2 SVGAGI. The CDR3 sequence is CASSYSGGMNTEAFF. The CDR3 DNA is TGTGCCAGCAGTTACTCGGGGGGAATGAACACTGAAGCTTTCTTT.

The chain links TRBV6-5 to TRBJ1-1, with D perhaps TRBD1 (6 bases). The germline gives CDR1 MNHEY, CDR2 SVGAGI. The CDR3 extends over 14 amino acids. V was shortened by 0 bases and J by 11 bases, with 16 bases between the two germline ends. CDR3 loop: CASSYSGRTGSAFF. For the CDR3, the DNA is TGTGCCAGCAGTTACTCCGGCCGTACAGGGTCGGCTTTCTTT.

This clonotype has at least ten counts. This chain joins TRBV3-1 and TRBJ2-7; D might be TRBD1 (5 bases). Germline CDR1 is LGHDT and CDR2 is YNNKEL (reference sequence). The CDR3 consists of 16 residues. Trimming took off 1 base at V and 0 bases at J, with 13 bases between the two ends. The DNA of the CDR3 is TGTGCCAGCAGCCAAGGGCACAGGTCAAGCTCCTACGAGCAGTACTTC. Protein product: CASSQGHRSSSYEQYF.

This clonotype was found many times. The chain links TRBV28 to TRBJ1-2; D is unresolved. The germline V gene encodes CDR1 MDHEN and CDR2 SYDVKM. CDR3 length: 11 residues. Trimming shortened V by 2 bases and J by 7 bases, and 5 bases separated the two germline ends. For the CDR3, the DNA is TGTGCCAGCAGTTTACGGGGTGGCTACACCTTC. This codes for CASSLRGGYTF.

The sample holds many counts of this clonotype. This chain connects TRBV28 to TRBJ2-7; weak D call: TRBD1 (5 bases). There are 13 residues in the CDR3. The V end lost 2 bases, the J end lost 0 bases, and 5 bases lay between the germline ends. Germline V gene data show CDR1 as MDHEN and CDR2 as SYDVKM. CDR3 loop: CASSLGASYEQYF. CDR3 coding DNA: TGTGCCAGCAGTTTAGGGGCCTCCTACGAGCAGTACTTC.

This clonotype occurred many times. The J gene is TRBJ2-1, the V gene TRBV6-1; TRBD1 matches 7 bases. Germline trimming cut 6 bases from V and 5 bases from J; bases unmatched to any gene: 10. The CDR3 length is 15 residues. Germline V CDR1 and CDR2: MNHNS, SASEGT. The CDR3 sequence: CASRIQGLMDNEQFF. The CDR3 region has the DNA TGTGCCAGCAGAATACAGGGGTTAATGGACAATGAGCAGTTCTTC.

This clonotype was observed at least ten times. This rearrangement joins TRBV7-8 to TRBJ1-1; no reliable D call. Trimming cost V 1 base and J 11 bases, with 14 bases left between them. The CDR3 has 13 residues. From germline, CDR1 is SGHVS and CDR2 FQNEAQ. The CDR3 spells CASSLVRTRSAFF. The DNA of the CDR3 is TGTGCCAGCAGCTTAGTTAGAACAAGAAGCGCTTTCTTT.

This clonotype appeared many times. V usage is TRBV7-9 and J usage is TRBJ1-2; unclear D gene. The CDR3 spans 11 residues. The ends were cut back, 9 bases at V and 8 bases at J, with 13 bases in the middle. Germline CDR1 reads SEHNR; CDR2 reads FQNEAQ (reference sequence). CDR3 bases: TGTGCCAGTATGGAAAATATGGGCTACACCTTC. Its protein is CASMENMGYTF.

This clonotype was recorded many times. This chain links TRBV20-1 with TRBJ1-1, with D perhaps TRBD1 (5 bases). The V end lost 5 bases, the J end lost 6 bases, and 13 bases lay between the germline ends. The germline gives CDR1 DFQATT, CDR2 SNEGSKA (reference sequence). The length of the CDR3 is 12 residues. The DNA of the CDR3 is TGCAGTGCTCCCCGGGGGGGACCTGAAGCTTTCTTT. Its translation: CSAPRGGPEAFF.

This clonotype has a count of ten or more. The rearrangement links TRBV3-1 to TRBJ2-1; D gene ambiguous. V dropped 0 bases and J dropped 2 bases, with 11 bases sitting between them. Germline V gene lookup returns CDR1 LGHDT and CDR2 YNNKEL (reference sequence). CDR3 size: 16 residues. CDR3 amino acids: CASSQEGSWPYNEQFF. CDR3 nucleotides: TGTGCCAGCAGCCAAGAAGGGTCATGGCCCTACAATGAGCAGTTCTTC.

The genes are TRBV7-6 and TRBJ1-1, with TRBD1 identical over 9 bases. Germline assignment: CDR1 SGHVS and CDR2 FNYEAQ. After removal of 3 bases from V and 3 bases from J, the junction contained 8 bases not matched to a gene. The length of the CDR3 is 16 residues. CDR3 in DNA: TGTGCCAGCAGCTTCGGGACAGGGAAAGGGTACACTGAAGCTTTCTTT. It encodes CASSFGTGKGYTEAFF.

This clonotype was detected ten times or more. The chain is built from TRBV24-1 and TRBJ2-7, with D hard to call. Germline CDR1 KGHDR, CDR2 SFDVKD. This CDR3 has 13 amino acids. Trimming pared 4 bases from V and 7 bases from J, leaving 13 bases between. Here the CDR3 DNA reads TGTGCCACCAGTGACCAACTCTCGCGGGAGCAGTACTTC. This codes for CATSDQLSREQYF.

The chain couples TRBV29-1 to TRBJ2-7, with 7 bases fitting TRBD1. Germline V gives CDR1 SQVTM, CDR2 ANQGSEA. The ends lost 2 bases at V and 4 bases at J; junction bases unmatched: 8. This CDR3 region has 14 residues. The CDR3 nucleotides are TGCAGCGTTGAACCGGCAGGGGGTGGGTACGAGCAGTACTTC. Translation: CSVEPAGGGYEQYF.

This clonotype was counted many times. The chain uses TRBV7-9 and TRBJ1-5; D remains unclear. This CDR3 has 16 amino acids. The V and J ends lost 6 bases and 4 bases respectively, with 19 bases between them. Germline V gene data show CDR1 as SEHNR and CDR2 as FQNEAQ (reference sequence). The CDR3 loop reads CASSYSVTGKNQPQHF. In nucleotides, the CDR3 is TGTGCCAGCAGTTACTCCGTCACCGGCAAGAATCAGCCCCAGCATTTT.